Each of the 26 T cell receptor beta chains below was sequenced from the same sample in a study of cytomegalovirus exposure and HLA in healthy donors. The PCR ran on 60 Vbeta and 13 Jbeta primers. Generated by immunoSEQ multiplex PCR, the TCRdb table keeps only in-frame clones and is missing some. Of approximately 200,000 clones in the sample, around 82% were seen once. The sequencing sample was made of PBMCs. Receptors were obtained from a boy between 10 and 17 years old in good health and CMV-seronegative.

V is TRBV7-2 and J is TRBJ2-3; unclear D gene. V was cut by 1 base and J by 3 bases, with 5 bases left in between. CDR1 is SGHTA and CDR2 is FQGNSA in the germline V gene. The CDR3 runs to 13 residues. CDR3 protein: CASSLVQTDTQYF. The CDR3 nucleotides read TGTGCCAGCAGCTTAGTCCAGACAGATACGCAGTATTTT.

The V and J genes are TRBV5-1 and TRBJ2-7; TRBD1 matches 9 bases. V was pared by 3 bases and J by 1 base, with 14 bases of the junction left unmatched. Germline CDR1 and CDR2: SGHRS and YFSETQ. The CDR3 has 18 amino acids. The CDR3 bases are TGCGCCAGCAGCTCAACAGGGGGCGCGGCGATTCATTCCTACGAGCAGTACTTC. It codes for CASSSTGGAAIHSYEQYF.

A word on this clone: Other DNA sequences in this sample translate to the same CDR3. J is TRBJ1-4 and V is TRBV29-1; D perhaps matches TRBD1 (5 bases). CDR1 SQVTM and CDR2 ANQGSEA come from the germline V gene. V shed 5 bases and J shed 8 bases, with 15 bases lying between them. The CDR3 runs 13 residues. The CDR3: CSVTGGGGEKLFF. CDR3 nucleotide sequence: TGCAGCGTTACGGGGGGAGGAGGCGAAAAACTGTTTTTT.

Details on this clone: The germline gene is not matched at one end of the junction; a read error may be the cause. V gene TRBV7-6 combines with J gene TRBJ1-3; 8 positions agree with TRBD1. This CDR3 has 16 residues. Germline CDR1 and CDR2: SGHVS and FNYEAQ. DNA of the CDR3: TGTGCCAGCAGCTTAAATGGACAGGGATCTGAAAACACCATATATTTT. This gives the protein CASSLNGQGSENTIYF.

This chain joins TRBV29-1 and TRBJ1-4, with D maybe TRBD1 (6 bases). Germline assignment: CDR1 SQVTM and CDR2 ANQGSEA. The ends were cut back, 5 bases at V and 7 bases at J, with 17 bases in the middle. CDR3 size: 14 residues. The DNA of the CDR3 is TGCAGCGTTAGGGGGACGGAGTGGAGTGAAAAACTGTTTTTT. Translated: CSVRGTEWSEKLFF. Full variable domain (rest looked up from reference TRBV29-1 and TRBJ1-4): SAVISQKPSRDICQRGTSLTIQCQVDSQVTMMFWYRQQPGQSLTLIATANQGSEATYESGFVIDKFPISRPNLTFSTLTVSNMSPEDSSIYLCSVRGTEWSEKLFFGSGTQLSVL.

The CDR3 DNA reads as TGTGCCAGCAGCAAAACAGGGGTGGAGAACACTGAAGCTTTCTTT. This codes for CASSKTGVENTEAFF. The chain carries TRBV7-9 and TRBJ1-1, with 7 bases lining up with TRBD1. The germline CDR1 and CDR2 sequences are SEHNR and FQNEAQ (reference sequence). Trimming removed 5 bases from V and 1 base from J; junction bases left unmatched: 7. The CDR3 consists of 15 residues.

Concerning this clone: This sample includes further DNA sequences coding for the same CDR3. The chain combines TRBV11-3 with TRBJ1-1; 9 bases match TRBD1. There are 13 residues in the CDR3. V dropped 3 bases and J dropped 5; count of bases not matched to a gene: 1. Germline CDR1 SGHNT, CDR2 YENEEA. CDR3 DNA: TGTGCCAGCAGCTTGGGGACAGGGACTGAAGCTTTCTTT. This sequence encodes CASSLGTGTEAFF.

V is TRBV20-1 and J is TRBJ1-1; the D is unclear. The germline V gene has CDR1 DFQATT and CDR2 SNEGSKA (reference sequence). The V gene lost 3 bases and the J gene lost 8 bases, with 10 bases spanning the gap. The length of the CDR3 is 11 residues. The CDR3 DNA sequence: TGCAGTGCTAGTTACCCTCTAGAAGCTTTCTTT. It encodes CSASYPLEAFF.

This clone appeared a few times. The same CDR3 is also encoded by other DNA sequences in this sample. The genes are TRBV5-1 and TRBJ1-4; D not certain. The CDR3 covers 14 residues. Deletions cut 0 bases from V and 4 bases from J, with 7 bases between. Germline CDR1 and CDR2: SGHRS and YFSETQ. CDR3: CASSLGQFNEKLFF. The CDR3 bases are TGCGCCAGCAGCTTGGGGCAGTTTAATGAAAAACTGTTTTTT. Full variable domain (rest looked up from reference TRBV5-1 and TRBJ1-4): KAGVTQTPRYLIKTRGQQVTLSCSPISGHRSVSWYQQTPGQGLQFLFEYFSETQRNKGNFPGRFSGRQFSNSRSEMNVSTLELGDSALYLCASSLGQFNEKLFFGSGTQLSVL.

The chain carries TRBV28 and TRBJ2-7; 7 bases align to TRBD2. The V and J ends lost 5 bases and 2 bases, in that order; junction bases with no gene match: 15. This CDR3 region has 17 residues. The germline V gene has CDR1 MDHEN and CDR2 SYDVKM. In DNA, the CDR3 is TGTGCCAGCAGTCTATACCGACGGACTAGTCCTGCCTACGAGCAGTACTTC. Translated, it gives CASSLYRRTSPAYEQYF.

The chain employs TRBV7-2 and TRBJ2-3; 9 bases align to TRBD2. V lost 6 bases, J lost 5 bases, and 9 bases stayed unmatched. Germline loops: CDR1 SGHTA, CDR2 FQGNSA. The CDR3 contains 15 residues. DNA of the CDR3: TGTGCCAGCAGTGGACTAGCGAGGCGGGAAGATACGCAGTATTTT. This gives the protein CASSGLARREDTQYF.

This clone was picked up a small number of times. This chain joins TRBV5-1 and TRBJ2-3, with D unclear. This CDR3 is built from 16 residues. The germline gives CDR1 SGHRS, CDR2 YFSETQ. V was clipped by 4 bases and J by 0 bases, with 15 bases between them. As DNA, the CDR3 is TGCGCCAGCAGCCCTACTCGGCGGCCTAGCACAGATACGCAGTATTTT. Encoded protein: CASSPTRRPSTDTQYF.

The chain has TRBV28 and TRBJ1-1; D remains unclear. Between the trimmed V and J ends, which lost 9 bases and 1 base, there was a span of 9 bases. The CDR3 contains 12 residues. Germline CDR1 is MDHEN and CDR2 is SYDVKM. The CDR3 here is CASDMRNTEAFF. The CDR3 nucleotides are TGTGCCAGTGACATGAGGAACACTGAAGCTTTCTTT.

For this clone: The same CDR3 arises from other DNA sequences in this sample as well. The V gene is TRBV11-2, the J gene TRBJ2-7; D is unresolved. Trimming left V 4 bases short and J 4 bases short, with 8 bases between. The germline gives CDR1 SGHAT, CDR2 FQNNGV. The CDR3 spans 12 residues. Here the CDR3 reads CASSSTSYEQYF. CDR3 DNA: TGTGCCAGCAGCTCCACCAGTTACGAGCAGTACTTC.

This clone was picked up one time. The V and J genes are TRBV9 and TRBJ2-3; 9 bases fit TRBD2. The CDR3 is made up of 16 amino acids. CDR1 and CDR2 (germline): SGDLS, YYNGEE. With 2 bases clipped from V and 1 base from J, the junction kept 5 bases outside the gene matches. The DNA for the CDR3 is TGTGCCAGCAGCGTTAGCGGGAGAGGCGGCACAGATACGCAGTATTTT. It specifies CASSVSGRGGTDTQYF.

This sequence joins TRBV6-6 and TRBJ2-7; tentative D call: TRBD2 (6 bases). Germline V lookup: CDR1 MNHNY, CDR2 SVGAGI (reference sequence). The CDR3 has 16 amino acids. Trimming took off 0 bases at V and 4 bases at J, with 16 bases between the two ends. CDR3 in DNA: TGTGCCAGCAGTTACTCGGAGGGGTATGCCCCTTACGAGCAGTACTTC. The encoded protein is CASSYSEGYAPYEQYF.

The gene calls are TRBV6-5 and TRBJ2-5; 8 nucleotides align to TRBD1. V was pared by 10 bases and J by 8 bases, with 6 bases of the junction left unmatched. This CDR3 is 11 amino acids long. Germline loops: CDR1 MNHEY, CDR2 SVGAGI. CDR3 sequence: CATLTGETQYF. The CDR3 DNA is TGTGCCACCTTGACAGGGGAAACCCAGTACTTC.

The J gene is TRBJ2-1, the V gene TRBV28, with D possibly matching TRBD1 (5 bases). V was clipped by 8 bases and J by 2 bases, with 16 bases between them. The germline V gene encodes CDR1 MDHEN and CDR2 SYDVKM. The CDR3 spans 15 residues. The DNA of the CDR3 is TGTGCCAGCGGTAAGGGGTCCTCCACCTACAATGAGCAGTTCTTC. Amino acids: CASGKGSSTYNEQFF.

V gene TRBV6-5 combines with J gene TRBJ2-1; TRBD2 matches 8 bases. This CDR3 contains 15 residues. From germline, CDR1 is MNHEY and CDR2 SVGAGI. V was clipped by 0 bases and J by 4 bases; unmatched bases: 2. This chain's CDR3 is CASSYSAGVYNEQFF. As DNA, the CDR3 is TGTGCCAGCAGTTACTCAGCGGGGGTTTACAATGAGCAGTTCTTC.

The V gene is TRBV6-5, the J gene TRBJ2-7; TRBD1 matches at 8 bases. After removal of 6 bases from V and 3 bases from J, the junction contained 4 bases not matched to a gene. The CDR3 consists of 13 residues. Germline values: CDR1 MNHEY, CDR2 SVGAGI. The CDR3 is CASRRTGNYEQYF. In nucleotides, the CDR3 is TGTGCCAGCAGGCGGACAGGGAACTACGAGCAGTACTTC.

The genes are TRBV9 and TRBJ1-1; 8 positions match TRBD1. Germline-derived CDR1 and CDR2 are SGDLS and YYNGEE. CDR3 size: 12 residues. The junction had 7 bases not matched to a gene; V was cut back by 4 bases and J by 11 bases. DNA for the CDR3: TGTGCCAGCAGCACGTGGACAGGGCAGGCTTTCTTT. This codes for CASSTWTGQAFF. Complete variable domain (other parts from reference TRBV9 and TRBJ1-1): DSGVTQTPKHLITATGQRVTLRCSPRSGDLSVYWYQQSLDQGLQFLIQYYNGEERAKGNILERFSAQQFPDLHSELNLSSLELGDSALYFCASSTWTGQAFFGQGTRLTVV.

This clone has only one observation. V and J are TRBV19 and TRBJ2-7; D not resolved. The germline V gene encodes CDR1 LNHDA and CDR2 SQIVND (reference sequence). The length of the CDR3 is 15 residues. V lost 2 bases to trimming and J lost 0 bases, with 11 bases between them. CDR3 protein: CASSIRSYSSYEQYF. In nucleotides, the CDR3 is TGTGCCAGTAGTATAAGATCATACAGCTCCTACGAGCAGTACTTC.

The gene calls are TRBV27 and TRBJ2-7; D uncertain. This CDR3 is 11 amino acids long. Germline values: CDR1 MNHEY, CDR2 SMNVEV (reference sequence). V lost 3 bases, J lost 7 bases, and 7 bases lay in between. CDR3 coding DNA: TGTGCCAGCAGTTTCGCCGGGGAGCAGTACTTC. Protein product: CASSFAGEQYF.

This clone was observed a handful of times. CDR3 in amino acids: CASRGARARDEQFF. The CDR3 DNA reads TGTGCCAGCAGGGGGGCCCGGGCTAGGGATGAGCAGTTCTTC. The chain is built from TRBV25-1 and TRBJ2-1; perhaps TRBD1 as D (6 bases). Deletions cut 6 bases from V and 8 bases from J, with 17 bases between. Germline V lookup: CDR1 MGHDK, CDR2 SYGVNS. The CDR3 extends over 14 amino acids. Variable domain in full (rest from reference TRBV25-1 and TRBJ2-1): EADIYQTPRYLVIGTGKKITLECSQTMGHDKMYWYQQDPGMELHLIHYSYGVNSTEKGDLSSESTVSRIRTEHFPLTLESARPSHTSQYLCASRGARARDEQFFGPGTRLTVL.

Notes on this clone: Other DNA sequences in this specimen translate into the identical CDR3. CDR3 sequence reads: CASSLERGYTF. In DNA form, the CDR3 reads TGTGCCAGCAGCTTAGAGCGCGGCTACACCTTC. The J gene is TRBJ1-2, the V gene TRBV7-9; unclear D gene. This CDR3 is 11 amino acids long. Germline CDR1 is SEHNR and CDR2 is FQNEAQ (reference sequence). V was pared by 1 base and J by 8 bases, with 5 bases between.

V gene TRBV19 combines with J gene TRBJ2-1; TRBD2 is a possible D gene (5 bases). The germline gives CDR1 LNHDA, CDR2 SQIVND (reference sequence). Trimming took off 5 bases at V and 7 bases at J, with 15 bases between the two ends. The CDR3 has 14 residues. DNA of the CDR3: TGTGCCAGTAGTCCGGACTGGGGTACAAATGAGCAGTTCTTC. Amino acid sequence: CASSPDWGTNEQFF.